The 14 T cell receptor beta chains below come from one sample, sequenced in a study of T cells after yellow fever vaccination. TCRdb ran MiXCR on the 5' RACE reads and lists one entry per CDR3 protein. In the table there are 150,000 to 200,000 distinct CDR3 sequences, about 10% of which are singletons. Specimen: CD8+ T cells sorted from PBMCs, collected 15 days after the yellow fever booster vaccination. The receptors originated from a man aged 18 to 29 who received the YFV17D yellow fever vaccine.

CDR3 region: CATSALARGPAGNTQYF. DNA of the CDR3: TGTGCCACCAGTGCCCTCGCAAGGGGTCCCGCCGGGAATACGCAGTATTTT. The chain couples TRBV24-1 to TRBJ2-3; the D call may be TRBD1 or TRBD2 (5 bases each). The V gene lost 5 bases and the J gene lost 7 bases, with 24 bases spanning the gap. CDR3 length: 17 amino acids. Germline loops: CDR1 KGHDR, CDR2 SFDVKD.

The V call is TRBV7-6, the J call TRBJ1-6, with no clear D. The CDR3 sequence is 17 residues long. CDR1 and CDR2 from the germline V gene are SGHVS and FNYEAQ. Trimming cost V 5 bases and J 0 bases, with 14 bases left between them. CDR3 amino acids: CASSPRSESSYNSPLHF. Here the CDR3 DNA reads TGTGCCAGCAGCCCCCGGTCTGAGAGCTCCTATAATTCACCCCTCCACTTT.

The V gene is TRBV5-1, the J gene TRBJ2-1; D possibly corresponds to TRBD2 (6 bases). Germline-derived CDR1 and CDR2 are SGHRS and YFSETQ. The ends were cut back, 5 bases at V and 8 bases at J, with 11 bases in the middle. This CDR3 comprises 12 residues. The DNA for the CDR3 is TGCGCCAGCAGTCTCTTAGCGGATGAGCAGTTCTTC. Encoded protein: CASSLLADEQFF.

V gene TRBV7-9 combines with J gene TRBJ2-3, with unresolved D. Germline V gene lookup returns CDR1 SEHNR and CDR2 FQNEAQ (reference sequence). V was shortened by 1 base and J by 4 bases, with 15 bases between the two germline ends. The CDR3 is 16 amino acids. The CDR3 reads CASSLVQDMFSDTQYF. The DNA for the CDR3 is TGTGCCAGCAGCTTAGTGCAGGATATGTTCTCAGATACGCAGTATTTT.

The CDR3 spells CASSQSLAGGPLLDTQYF. Written as DNA, the CDR3 is TGTGCCAGCAGTCAGTCACTAGCGGGGGGGCCGTTGTTGGATACGCAGTATTTT. This sequence joins TRBV4-2 and TRBJ2-3; 13 bases match TRBD2. The germline gives CDR1 LGHNA, CDR2 YNFKEQ. V lost 6 bases to trimming and J lost 6 bases; unmatched junction nucleotides: 15. CDR3 length equals 18 residues.

This clonotype was seen more than once but under ten times. This chain joins TRBV12-3 or TRBV12-4 and TRBJ2-1; TRBD2 aligns across 10 bases. After removal of 5 bases from V and 4 bases from J, the junction contained 5 bases not matched to a gene. The CDR3 extends over 15 amino acids. CDR3 protein: CASSGLAGAYNEQFF. As DNA, the CDR3 is TGTGCCAGCAGTGGGCTAGCGGGGGCGTACAATGAGCAGTTCTTC.

A few counts support this clonotype. The genes are TRBV12-3 or TRBV12-4 and TRBJ1-4; TRBD1 agrees at 10 bases. The V and J ends lost 3 bases and 2 bases, in that order; junction bases with no gene match: 6. The CDR3 consists of 17 residues. CDR3 sequence (DNA): TGTGCCAGCAGTTTTAAGACAGGGGGCCTGACTAATGAAAAACTGTTTTTT. This encodes CASSFKTGGLTNEKLFF.

The rearrangement joins TRBV9 to TRBJ2-3; no reliable D call. The CDR3 runs to 17 residues. Trimming removed 3 bases at V and 2 bases at J, with 19 bases between. CDR1 and CDR2 from the germline V gene are SGDLS and YYNGEE. In DNA, the CDR3 is TGTGCCAGCAGCGCACACCAGAACCCCGCCACCACAGATACGCAGTATTTT. Protein sequence: CASSAHQNPATTDTQYF.

This clonotype was detected only a few times. The chain links TRBV5-1 to TRBJ1-1; 8 bases are a match to TRBD1. Germline loops: CDR1 SGHRS, CDR2 YFSETQ. V was clipped by 1 base and J by 5 bases; unmatched bases: 4. The CDR3 is made up of 14 amino acids. The CDR3 region has the DNA TGCGCCAGCAGCTTGAAACAGGGGGTTACTGAAGCTTTCTTT. Protein product: CASSLKQGVTEAFF.

This chain connects TRBV3-1 to TRBJ2-7; D is unresolved. Trimming left V 0 bases short and J 5 bases short, with 17 bases between. CDR3 length: 16 residues. Germline assignment: CDR1 LGHDT and CDR2 YNNKEL (reference sequence). CDR3 sequence: CASSQDSGRRQDEQYF. Here the CDR3 DNA reads TGTGCCAGCAGCCAAGATTCCGGCCGCCGCCAGGACGAGCAGTACTTC.

This clonotype was found a few times. J is TRBJ1-5 and V is TRBV4-1, with D maybe TRBD1 (6 bases). V was shortened by 3 bases and J by 5 bases, with 14 bases between the two germline ends. The CDR3 totals 15 residues. Per germline, CDR1 MGHRA and CDR2 YSYEKL. This CDR3 is CASSHLRGRDQPQHF. The CDR3 coding sequence is TGCGCCAGCAGCCACCTCAGGGGCCGGGATCAGCCCCAGCATTTT.

This clonotype was found a few times. The chain employs TRBV4-2 and TRBJ1-6, with D maybe TRBD1 (5 bases). This CDR3 is built from 17 residues. CDR1 and CDR2 (germline): LGHNA, YNFKEQ. V lost 0 bases and J lost 0, with 9 bases in between. CDR3 sequence: CASSQDVGGSYNSPLHF. In nucleotides, the CDR3 is TGTGCCAGCAGCCAAGACGTCGGGGGCTCCTATAATTCACCCCTCCACTTT.

V and J are TRBV27 and TRBJ2-7; D tentatively reads TRBD1 or TRBD2 (5 bases each). The CDR3 extends over 15 amino acids. CDR1 and CDR2 (germline): MNHEY, SMNVEV (reference sequence). V lost 1 base to trimming and J lost 2 bases, with 12 bases between them. DNA for the CDR3: TGTGCCAGCAGTTTATTGGGGGATCTCCCCTACGAGCAGTACGTC. This codes for CASSLLGDLPYEQYV.

This clonotype was seen a handful of times. This chain uses TRBV4-1 with TRBJ1-1; 10 nucleotides match TRBD1. The CDR3 sequence is 14 residues long. Germline V lookup: CDR1 MGHRA, CDR2 YSYEKL. The V gene end was trimmed by 3 bases and the J gene end by 6 bases; junction bases not matched to a gene: 4. This CDR3 is CASSHDRGLAEAFF. CDR3 DNA sequence: TGCGCCAGCAGCCATGACAGGGGGCTCGCTGAAGCTTTCTTT.